Listed below are T cell receptor beta chains from one sample, sequenced in a study of PD-1 blockade in classical Hodgkin lymphoma. Produced via immunoSEQ multiplex PCR; TCRdb's table is partial and in-frame only. The data show some 15,000 clones, 78% seen once. Sequenced material: peripheral blood mononuclear cells (PBMCs), taken before the second cycle of nivolumab. These TCRs come from a human donor with classical Hodgkin lymphoma. CDR3s include the opening cysteine and the closing phenylalanine or tryptophan. D genes are given only for firm matches. Where a row states a size, it is once, few, many or the class of an expanded clone; other rows omit it.

- TRBJ2-7 20 TRBV4-3 - TGCGCCAGCAGCCAAGTATTGTTAAGGGGAGAGGCCCCTGGCTCCTACGAGCAGTACTTC CASSQVLLRGEAPGSYEQYF
- TRBJ2-3 13 TRBV6-5 - TGTGCCAGCAGTCTTTCATGGGCAGATACGCAGTATTTT CASSLSWADTQYF
- TRBJ2-3 17 TRBV7-2 - TGTGCCAGCAGCTTAGTCCTGGTGATAGGGTACGTCGATACGCAGTATTTT CASSLVLVIGYVDTQYF
- TRBJ1-4 13 TRBV25-1 - TGTGCCAGCAGTGAATATATTCGTGAAAAACTGTTTTTT CASSEYIREKLFF
- TRBJ2-1 15 TRBV9 - TGTGCCAGCAGCGTATCAGGGTCATCCTACAATGAGCAGTTCTTC CASSVSGSSYNEQFF
TRBD1 TRBJ1-2 17 TRBV4-1 - TGCGCCAGCAGCCAAGATCGCGCAGGGGGCGCGTTTGATGGCTACACCTTC CASSQDRAGGAFDGYTF
- TRBJ2-6 16 TRBV4-1 - TGCGCCAGCAGCCTTGGACCGGCCTCTGGGGCCAACGTCCTGACTTTC CASSLGPASGANVLTF
TRBD2 TRBJ2-1 16 TRBV18 medium-sized TGTGCCAGCTCAGCCCCGACTAGCGGGGGGTACAATGAGCAGTTCTTC CASSAPTSGGYNEQFF
- TRBJ2-1 13 TRBV19 - TGTGCCAGTAGTAAAGGCAGCTACAATGAGCAGTTCTTC CASSKGSYNEQFF
- TRBJ2-3 16 TRBV7-2 - TGTGCCAGCAGCTTCGTGCGGGGGCCTAGCACAGATACGCAGTATTTT CASSFVRGPSTDTQYF
- TRBJ1-6 14 TRBV5-1 - TGCGCCAGCAGCTTGGATGGGATGAATTCACCCCTCCACTTT CASSLDGMNSPLHF
- TRBJ1-1 14 TRBV27 few TGTGCCAGCCGATATGGGGGCCCCGGGACTGAAGCTTTCTTT CASRYGGPGTEAFF
TRBD2 TRBJ2-6 17 TRBV10-3 - TGTGCCATCAGTGAGGCTAGCGGGGTGTCTGGGGCCAACGTCCTGACTTTC CAISEASGVSGANVLTF
- TRBJ2-3 13 TRBV28 few TGTGCCAGCAGTTCTCCTGGACCAGATACGCAGTATTTT CASSSPGPDTQYF
- TRBJ1-3 14 TRBV5-4 - TGTGCCAGCAGCTTGGACCCGTCTGGAAACACCATATATTTT CASSLDPSGNTIYF
TRBD1 TRBJ1-5 14 TRBV18 - TGTGCCAGCTCATCGGGACAGTTCAATCAGCCCCAGCATTTT CASSSGQFNQPQHF
- TRBJ2-3 13 TRBV5-1 - TGCGCCAGCAGTTGGGGGGGCACAGATACGCAGTATTTT CASSWGGTDTQYF
- TRBJ2-2 15 TRBV6-5 - TGTGCCAGCAGTTACCGCAGGACGTTCACCGGGGAGCTGTTTTTT CASSYRRTFTGELFF
TRBD1 TRBJ1-5 14 TRBV19 - TGTGCCAGTAGGGGGACAGGCGAGAATCAGCCCCAGCATTTT CASRGTGENQPQHF
TRBD1 TRBJ2-7 16 TRBV9 - TGTGCCAGCAGCGTAGCCCCAGACAGGGTTCAGAACGAGCAGTACTTC CASSVAPDRVQNEQYF
- TRBJ2-1 15 TRBV5-1 - TGCGCCAGCAGCTCAATGGACAGCTCCTACAATGAGCAGTTCTTC CASSSMDSSYNEQFF
- TRBJ1-2 13 TRBV28 - TGTGCCAGCAGAGAGACCCATAGCTGGGGCTACACCTTC CASRETHSWGYTF
- TRBJ1-2 14 TRBV6-1 - TGTGCCAGCAGTGAATCGGGGTTCCTTTATGGCTACACCTTC CASSESGFLYGYTF
- TRBJ1-5 16 TRBV18 - TGTGCCAGCTCACCAATGGGGGCGGTGGGCAATCAGCCCCAGCATTTT CASSPMGAVGNQPQHF
- TRBJ1-1 15 TRBV7-9 - TGTGCCAGCAGCTTAGGATTTTCGCTTCTCAATGAAGCTTTCTTT CASSLGFSLLNEAFF
TRBD2 TRBJ2-5 15 TRBV7-9 - TGTGCCAGCAGCTTGGGACTAGCGGGCCACGTAACCCAGTACTTC CASSLGLAGHVTQYF
TRBD1 TRBJ2-3 15 TRBV29-1 - TGCAGCGTTGGGATAGGACAGGGACGCACAGATACGCAGTATTTT CSVGIGQGRTDTQYF